Listed below are T cell receptor beta chains from one sample, sequenced in a study of beta chain features in type 1 diabetes. Sequencing was performed with immunoSEQ multiplex PCR; in TCRdb, only in-frame clones are kept and a portion is missing. The sample lists 95,000 to 150,000 clones, over 15% seen once, with approximately 2.3% in the top ten. Material for sequencing was central memory CD4+ T cells from blood. These receptors came from a man younger than 45 with type 1 diabetes. Both conserved end residues are part of each CDR3. Each record gives: J gene, D gene, clone size, V gene, CDR3 protein, CDR3 DNA. D genes are given only for firm matches. Only part of the rows carry a size: once, few, many, or a class if the clone is expanded.

>TRBJ1-2|NA|NA|TRBV7-2
CASTPYGESYGYTF
TGTGCCAGCACCCCTTACGGGGAATCTTATGGCTACACCTTC
>TRBJ2-2|TRBD1|NA|TRBV30
CASGTANTGELFF
TGTGCCTCCGGGACAGCGAACACCGGGGAGCTGTTTTTT
>TRBJ2-3|TRBD2|few|TRBV7-2
CASSLAGRGTRTDTQYF
TGTGCCAGCAGCTTAGCGGGGCGGGGGACTCGCACAGATACGCAGTATTTT
>TRBJ2-2|NA|NA|TRBV30
CAWSYVSAGELFF
TGTGCCTGGAGTTATGTATCCGCCGGGGAGCTGTTTTTT
>TRBJ2-1|NA|few|TRBV4-3
CASSQDKGSGFSQFF
TGCGCCAGCAGCCAAGACAAGGGATCAGGGTTCTCGCAGTTCTTC
>TRBJ2-7|NA|NA|TRBV4-3
CASSQGGQSWHEQYF
TGCGCCAGCAGCCAGGGAGGACAGTCCTGGCACGAGCAGTACTTC
>TRBJ2-5|TRBD1|few|TRBV9
CASSPKTGLVETQYF
TGTGCCAGCAGCCCCAAGACAGGGCTGGTAGAGACCCAGTACTTC
>TRBJ2-1|NA|NA|TRBV2
CASNQRGFYNEQFF
TGTGCCAGCAACCAAAGGGGCTTTTACAATGAGCAGTTCTTC
>TRBJ2-3|NA|few|TRBV19
CASHSRGHLGTDTQYF
TGTGCCAGTCACTCCAGGGGCCATCTGGGCACAGATACGCAGTATTTT
>TRBJ1-2|NA|NA|TRBV5-4
CASSLIASSNYGYTF
TGTGCCAGCAGCTTGATCGCCTCGTCCAACTATGGCTACACCTTC
>TRBJ2-1|TRBD1|many|TRBV10-3
CAIGLTGTDYNEQFF
TGTGCCATCGGCTTAACCGGGACAGACTACAATGAGCAGTTCTTC
>TRBJ2-4|NA|few|TRBV11-2
CASSSHGVGGNIQYF
TGTGCCAGCAGCTCCCACGGGGTGGGAGGAAACATTCAGTACTTC
>TRBJ2-1|NA|NA|TRBV7-2
CASSLEARNNEQFF
TGTGCCAGCAGCTTAGAAGCTAGAAACAATGAGCAGTTCTTC
>TRBJ2-1|NA|NA|TRBV4-3
CASSQETGSSYNEQFF
TGCGCCAGCAGCCAAGAAACAGGGAGCTCCTACAATGAGCAGTTCTTC
>TRBJ1-2|TRBD1|NA|TRBV28
CASSLGDRAYGYTF
TGTGCCAGCAGTTTAGGGGACAGGGCCTACGGCTACACCTTC
>TRBJ2-2|TRBD1|few|TRBV9
CASSATGLNTGELFF
TGTGCCAGCAGCGCGACAGGGTTGAACACCGGGGAGCTGTTTTTT
>TRBJ2-3|TRBD2|NA|TRBV29-1
CSVDKNLAGTDTQYF
TGCAGCGTTGATAAAAACCTAGCGGGGACAGATACGCAGTATTTT
>TRBJ1-2|TRBD1|few|TRBV19
CASSIQGAVRGYTF
TGTGCCAGTAGTATACAGGGGGCGGTTCGTGGCTACACCTTC
>TRBJ2-7|TRBD1|few|TRBV29-1
CSVEDPWDRESGSSYEQYF
TGCAGCGTTGAAGATCCGTGGGACAGGGAGTCGGGGAGCTCCTACGAGCAGTACTTC
>TRBJ2-3|NA|few|TRBV18
CASSPSRAGTDTQYF
TGTGCCAGCTCACCATCGAGGGCGGGCACAGATACGCAGTATTTT
>TRBJ2-2|NA|NA|TRBV2
CANLSTASTGELFF
TGTGCCAATTTATCGACAGCTAGCACCGGGGAGCTGTTTTTT
>TRBJ2-2|NA|NA|TRBV5-1
CASSPSYRMRTGELFF
TGCGCCAGCAGCCCCAGCTACAGGATGAGGACCGGGGAGCTGTTTTTT
>TRBJ1-5|NA|few|TRBV19
CASSAGSIQPQHF
TGTGCCAGTAGTGCAGGGTCCATTCAGCCCCAGCATTTT
>TRBJ1-6|NA|NA|TRBV30
CAWSADRSPLHF
TGTGCCTGGAGTGCGGATCGTTCACCCCTCCACTTT
>TRBJ2-3|NA|NA|TRBV29-1
CSVAPRDTDTQYF
TGCAGCGTGGCCCCGAGGGACACAGATACGCAGTATTTT
>TRBJ2-7|TRBD2|NA|TRBV7-2
CASSLGSGTIYEQYF
TGTGCCAGCAGCTTAGGTTCCGGGACTATCTACGAGCAGTACTTC
>TRBJ1-2|NA|NA|TRBV5-4
CASSLAGPNYGYTF
TGTGCCAGCAGCTTGGCGGGGCCCAACTATGGCTACACCTTC
>TRBJ2-7|TRBD1|medium-sized|TRBV14
CASSPGQRRRYEQYF
TGTGCCAGCAGCCCGGGACAGAGGAGAAGGTACGAGCAGTACTTC